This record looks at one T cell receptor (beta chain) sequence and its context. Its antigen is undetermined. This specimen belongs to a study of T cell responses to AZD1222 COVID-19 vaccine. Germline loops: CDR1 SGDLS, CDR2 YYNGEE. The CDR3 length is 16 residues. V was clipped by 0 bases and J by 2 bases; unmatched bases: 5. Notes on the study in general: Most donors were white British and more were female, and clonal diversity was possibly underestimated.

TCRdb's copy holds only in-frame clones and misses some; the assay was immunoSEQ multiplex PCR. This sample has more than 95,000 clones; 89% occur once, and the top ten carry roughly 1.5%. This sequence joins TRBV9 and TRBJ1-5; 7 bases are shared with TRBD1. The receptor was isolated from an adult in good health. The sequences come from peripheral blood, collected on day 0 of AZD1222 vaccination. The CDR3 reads CASSVDDRAGNQPQHF. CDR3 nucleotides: TGTGCCAGCAGCGTAGATGACAGGGCGGGCAATCAGCCCCAGCATTTT.